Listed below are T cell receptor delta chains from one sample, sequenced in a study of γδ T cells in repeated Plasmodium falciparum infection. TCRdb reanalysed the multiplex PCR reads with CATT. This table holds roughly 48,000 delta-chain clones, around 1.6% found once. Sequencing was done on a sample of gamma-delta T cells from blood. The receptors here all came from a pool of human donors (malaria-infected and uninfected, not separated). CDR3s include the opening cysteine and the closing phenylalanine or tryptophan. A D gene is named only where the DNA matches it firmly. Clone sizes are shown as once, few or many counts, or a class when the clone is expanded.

CACDQLGDTPGTDKLIF TGTGCCTGTGACCAGCTGGGGGATACGCCCGGCACCGATAAACTCATCTTT many TRDD3 TRDJ1 TRDV2
CALGMGADKLIF TGTGCTCTCGGGATGGGGGCCGACAAACTCATCTTT many NA TRDJ1 TRDV1
CALGYSQYWANTDKLIF TGTGCTCTTGGGTATTCCCAGTACTGGGCGAACACCGATAAACTCATCTTT many NA TRDJ1 TRDV1
CAIGGLTTDKLIF TGTGCTATTGGGGGCCTAACCACCGATAAACTCATCTTT medium-sized NA TRDJ1 TRDV1
CALGANRGGNTDKLIF TGTGCTCTTGGGGCTAACCGGGGGGGAAACACCGATAAACTCATCTTT medium-sized NA TRDJ1 TRDV1
CALGELNLPTSTGGYRTDKLIF TGTGCTCTTGGGGAACTAAACCTTCCTACGAGTACTGGGGGATACAGGACCGATAAACTCATCTTT many TRDD3 TRDJ1 TRDV1
CALGEILRHLGSSYTDKLIF TGTGCTCTTGGGGAAATCTTAAGGCACCTGGGGTCCTCGTACACCGATAAACTCATCTTT many NA TRDJ1 TRDV1
CALGGVLDRMGDGDFYTDKLIF TGTGCTCTTGGGGGAGTCCTAGATAGGATGGGGGATGGCGATTTTTACACCGATAAACTCATCTTT many TRDD3 TRDJ1 TRDV1
CALGDASKPRNTDKLIF TGTGCTCTTGGGGACGCGAGTAAACCACGAAACACAGATAAACTCATCTTT many NA TRDJ1 TRDV1
CACDTLSGGPDKLIF TGTGCCTGTGACACCTTATCTGGGGGCCCCGATAAACTCATCTTT many TRDD3 TRDJ1 TRDV2
CALGGDTDKLIF TGTGCTCTTGGTGGGGACACCGATAAACTCATCTTT medium-sized NA TRDJ1 TRDV1
CALGVPDWGIRPDKLIF TGTGCTCTTGGGGTACCGGACTGGGGGATACGGCCCGATAAACTCATCTTT many TRDD3 TRDJ1 TRDV1
CALGELVPGALYTDKLIF TGTGCTCTTGGGGAACTAGTGCCGGGGGCCCTGTACACCGATAAACTCATCTTT many NA TRDJ1 TRDV1
CALGEPRVSLYWGIYTDKLIF TGTGCTCTTGGGGAACCTAGGGTGTCACTTTACTGGGGGATTTACACCGATAAACTCATCTTT many TRDD3 TRDJ1 TRDV1
CALVPVGRTDKLIF TGTGCTCTGGTCCCTGTGGGGAGGACCGATAAACTCATCTTT medium-sized NA TRDJ1 TRDV1
CALERGGYNTDKLIF TGTGCTCTTGAGCGGGGGGGGTACAACACCGATAAGCTCATCTTT many NA TRDJ1 TRDV1
CACDTVWLGDTSLTAQLFF TGTGCCTGTGACACCGTCTGGCTGGGGGATACATCTTTGACAGCACAACTCTTCTTT medium-sized TRDD3 TRDJ2 TRDV2
CALGGPPSTKGRLLGVPTDKLIF TGTGCTCTTGGGGGGCCACCTTCCACTAAGGGGAGGTTACTGGGGGTTCCAACCGATAAACTCATCTTT many TRDD3 TRDJ1 TRDV1
CACDTLLGDTYIDKLIF TGTGCCTGTGACACGTTACTGGGGGATACGTACATCGATAAACTCATCTTT many TRDD3 TRDJ1 TRDV2
CACDTVLLGDNLSSWVTRQMFF TGTGCCTGTGACACCGTTCTACTGGGGGATAATTTATCCTCCTGGGTCACCCGACAGATGTTTTTC many TRDD3 TRDJ3 TRDV2